The clone carrying this T cell receptor beta chain showed up just once. Possible read error: a much larger clone is one base away. Germline-derived CDR1 and CDR2 are MNHEY and SMNVEV (reference sequence). This CDR3 is 17 amino acids long. Noted time point: newly diagnosed GD, antithyroid drugs for less than 3 months. Researchers made the TCR library from RNA that was extracted from PBMCs. This sample was taken from a study of regulatory T cells in long-lasting Graves disease. Arm-PCR of CDR3 regions and iRepertoire HTBI primers were used to build TCR beta libraries. Each CDR3 protein gets one entry after TCRdb re-called the multiplex PCR reads with MiXCR. The sample shows about 380,000 distinct CDR3 sequences, around 16% of them seen only once.

The chain carries TRBV27 and TRBJ2-2, with D perhaps TRBD2 (6 bases). The clonotype comes from a female donor with Graves disease. The specimen was peripheral blood mononuclear cells (PBMCs), collected at new diagnosis, from a patient treated with antithyroid drugs. As DNA, the CDR3 is TGTGCCAGCAGTCTCCGCCGGACTGGCGGGATGACCGGGGGGCTGTTTTTT. Its protein is CASSLRRTGGMTGGLFF.